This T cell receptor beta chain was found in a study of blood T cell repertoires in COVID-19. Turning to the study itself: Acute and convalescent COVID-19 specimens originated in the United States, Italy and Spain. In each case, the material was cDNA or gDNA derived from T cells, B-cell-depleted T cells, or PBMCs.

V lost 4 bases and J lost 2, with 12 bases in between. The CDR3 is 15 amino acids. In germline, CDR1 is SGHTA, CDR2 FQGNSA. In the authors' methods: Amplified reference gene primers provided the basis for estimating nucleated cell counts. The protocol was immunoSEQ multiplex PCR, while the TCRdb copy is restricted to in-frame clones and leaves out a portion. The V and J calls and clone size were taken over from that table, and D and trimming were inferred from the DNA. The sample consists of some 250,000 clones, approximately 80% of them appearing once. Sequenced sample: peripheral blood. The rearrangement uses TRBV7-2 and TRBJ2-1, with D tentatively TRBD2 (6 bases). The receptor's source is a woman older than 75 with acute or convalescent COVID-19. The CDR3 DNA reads TGTGCCAGCAGCTCGACTAGTCTGCCCTACAATGAGCAGTTCTTC. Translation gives CASSSTSLPYNEQFF.